This T cell receptor beta chain was retrieved from a study of blood T cell repertoires in COVID-19. Study-wide context: Sites in the United States, Italy and Spain provided acute and convalescent COVID-19 samples.

Repertoires were generated with immunoSEQ multiplex PCR, while TCRdb's copy carries only in-frame clones and drops some. This sample has roughly 97,000 clones, with approximately 80% found just once. The CDR3 runs to 14 residues. CDR1 is MDHEN, CDR2 SYDVKM, per germline. The V and J ends lost 0 bases and 6 bases, in that order; junction bases with no gene match: 2. The sequence derives from a man in his 70s with acute or convalescent COVID-19. This chain joins TRBV28 and TRBJ1-2; 9 bases map to TRBD1. The sequencing sample was made of peripheral blood. The CDR3 is CASSLWGQGDGYTF. CDR3 in DNA: TGTGCCAGCAGTTTATGGGGACAGGGAGATGGCTACACCTTC.